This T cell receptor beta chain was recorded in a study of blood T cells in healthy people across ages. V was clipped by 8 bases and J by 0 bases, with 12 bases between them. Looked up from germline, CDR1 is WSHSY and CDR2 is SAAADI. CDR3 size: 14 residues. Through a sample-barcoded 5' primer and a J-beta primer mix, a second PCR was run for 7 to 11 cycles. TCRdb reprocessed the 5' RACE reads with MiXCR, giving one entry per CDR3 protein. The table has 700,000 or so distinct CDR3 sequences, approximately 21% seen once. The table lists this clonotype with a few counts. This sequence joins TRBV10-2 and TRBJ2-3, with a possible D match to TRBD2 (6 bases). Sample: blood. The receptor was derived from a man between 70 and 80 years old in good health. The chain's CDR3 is CASGRRGSTDTQYF. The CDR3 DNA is TGCGCCAGCGGACGGAGGGGTAGCACAGATACGCAGTATTTT.